The T cell receptor beta chain described here comes from a study of blood T cell repertoires in COVID-19. About the research overall: The United States, Italy and Spain provided the acute and convalescent COVID-19 samples. The cDNA or gDNA used as material had been derived from T cells, B-cell-depleted T cells, or PBMCs.

How the authors handled the data: Counts of nucleated cells, estimated from reference gene primer amplification, were obtained. TCRdb's copy holds only in-frame clones and misses some; the assay was immunoSEQ multiplex PCR. V and J calls and clone size come straight from that table; D and trimming were deduced from the DNA. The sample lists approximately 260,000 clones, around 80% occurring once. CDR3 length: 14 residues. Germline V gives CDR1 LNHNV, CDR2 YYDKDF (reference sequence). The germline V and J ends were trimmed by 0 bases and 5 bases, with 10 bases remaining between them. The chain carries TRBV15 and TRBJ1-2, with D tentatively TRBD1 (6 bases). Sequencing was done on a sample of peripheral blood. This sequence was found in a woman aged 40 to 49 with active or convalescent COVID-19. For the CDR3, the DNA is TGTGCCACCAGCAGAGATAGAAGGGGGTATGGCTACACCTTC. This codes for CATSRDRRGYGYTF.